In this sample, the clone carrying this T cell receptor (beta chain) turned up many times. Antigen specificity is unknown. A minimum of 6 micrograms of total RNA was extracted per sample. This entry is derived from a study of blood T cells in healthy people across ages. The study, taken as a whole, reports: Roughly linearly, TCR beta diversity per million T cells fell as age increased.

A second roughly 7 to 11 cycle PCR used barcoded and J-beta primers. TCRdb used MiXCR to reprocess the 5' RACE reads, holding one entry per CDR3 protein. This table holds around 870,000 distinct CDR3 sequences, around 28% found once. The specimen sequenced was blood. This clonotype was sampled from an elderly woman in good health.

CDR3 residues: CASSQERQIYGYTF. CDR3 DNA sequence: TGTGCCAGCAGCCAAGAAAGACAAATCTATGGCTACACCTTC. The gene calls are TRBV3-1 and TRBJ1-2; D not certain. The CDR3 sequence is 14 residues long. CDR1 is LGHDT, CDR2 YNNKEL, per germline (reference sequence). Deletions cut 0 bases from V and 4 bases from J, with 9 bases between.